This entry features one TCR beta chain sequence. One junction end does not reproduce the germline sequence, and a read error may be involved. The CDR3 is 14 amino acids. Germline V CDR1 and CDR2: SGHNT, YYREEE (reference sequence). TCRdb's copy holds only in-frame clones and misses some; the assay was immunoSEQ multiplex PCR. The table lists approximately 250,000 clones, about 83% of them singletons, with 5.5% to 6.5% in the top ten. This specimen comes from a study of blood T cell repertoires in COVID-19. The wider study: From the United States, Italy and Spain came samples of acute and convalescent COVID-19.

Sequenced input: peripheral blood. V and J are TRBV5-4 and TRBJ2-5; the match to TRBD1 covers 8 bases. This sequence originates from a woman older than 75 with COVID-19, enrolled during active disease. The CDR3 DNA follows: TGCGCCAGCAGCTTTGTGGACAGGGAGGAGACCCAGTACTTC. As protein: CASSFVDREETQYF.